This T cell receptor beta chain is from a study of T cells in Graves' hyperthyroidism and ophthalmopathy. Overall study context: Peripheral blood was acquired at first diagnosis, ahead of any therapy whatsoever. The study's findings and limits: Most thyroid clonotypes expanded above 0.001 appeared in blood too. Ophthalmopathy, which appeared later, was predicted by the model a median 6.5 months before onset.

This clonotype was seen many times. Its antigen is as yet unknown. RNA transcripts yielded amplified TCR beta CDR3 regions. When the TCR CDR3 underwent first-round RT-PCR, the HTBI primer set was used. TCRdb re-analysed the multiplex PCR reads in MiXCR, keeping a single row per CDR3 protein. This sample has about 590,000 distinct CDR3 sequences, with 12% to 15% found just once. The CDR3 runs to 12 residues. Germline assignment: CDR1 SGHTA and CDR2 FQGNSA. V was pared by 2 bases and J by 6 bases, with 8 bases between. Fresh peripheral blood, 7.5 to 10 ml of it, supplied the PBMCs. The source is a woman aged 18-35 years with Graves' ophthalmopathy. The gene calls are TRBV7-2 and TRBJ2-7; D unresolved. The sample comprised blood. The CDR3 DNA reads as TGTGCCAGCAGCTTATGGGTGGGCGAGCAGTACTTC. It is translated as CASSLWVGEQYF.